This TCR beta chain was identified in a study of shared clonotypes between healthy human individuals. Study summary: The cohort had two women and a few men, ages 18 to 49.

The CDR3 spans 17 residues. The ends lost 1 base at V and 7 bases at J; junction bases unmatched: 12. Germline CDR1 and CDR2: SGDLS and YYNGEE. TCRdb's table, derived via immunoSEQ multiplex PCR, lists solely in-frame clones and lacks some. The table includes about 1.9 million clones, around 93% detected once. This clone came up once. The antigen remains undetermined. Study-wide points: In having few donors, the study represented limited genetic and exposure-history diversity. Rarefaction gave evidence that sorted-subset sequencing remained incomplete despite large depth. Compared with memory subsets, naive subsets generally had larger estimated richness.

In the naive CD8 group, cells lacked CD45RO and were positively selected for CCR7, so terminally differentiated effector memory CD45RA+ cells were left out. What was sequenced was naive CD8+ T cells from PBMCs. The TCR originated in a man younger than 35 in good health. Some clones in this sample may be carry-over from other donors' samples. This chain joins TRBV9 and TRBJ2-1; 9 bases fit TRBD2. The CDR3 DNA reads TGTGCCAGCAGCGTATCCCGAGAGAGCGGGAGGAGGAATGAGCAGTTCTTC. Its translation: CASSVSRESGRRNEQFF.